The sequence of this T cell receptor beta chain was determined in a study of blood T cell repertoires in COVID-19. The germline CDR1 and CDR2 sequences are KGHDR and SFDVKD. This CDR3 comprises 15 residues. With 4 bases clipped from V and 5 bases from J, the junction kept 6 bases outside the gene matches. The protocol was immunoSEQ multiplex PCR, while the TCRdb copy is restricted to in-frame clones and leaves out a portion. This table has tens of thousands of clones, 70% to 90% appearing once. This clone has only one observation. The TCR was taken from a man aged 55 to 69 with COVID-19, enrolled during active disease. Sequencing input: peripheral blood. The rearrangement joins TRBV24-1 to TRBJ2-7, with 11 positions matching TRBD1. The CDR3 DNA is TGTGCCACCAGTGAGGAAGGACAGGGGGCCGACGAGCAGTACTTC. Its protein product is CATSEEGQGADEQYF.